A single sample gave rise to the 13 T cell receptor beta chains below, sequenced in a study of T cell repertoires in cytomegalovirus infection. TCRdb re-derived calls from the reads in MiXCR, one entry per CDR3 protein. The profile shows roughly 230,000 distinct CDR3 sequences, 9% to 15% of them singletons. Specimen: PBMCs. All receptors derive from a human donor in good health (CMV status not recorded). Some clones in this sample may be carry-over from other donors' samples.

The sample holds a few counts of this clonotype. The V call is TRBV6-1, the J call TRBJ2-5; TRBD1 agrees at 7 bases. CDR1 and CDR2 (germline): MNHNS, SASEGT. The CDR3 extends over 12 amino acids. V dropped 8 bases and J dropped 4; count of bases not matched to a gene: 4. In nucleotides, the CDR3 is TGTGCCAGCTTGACAGGGAGAGAGACCCAGTACTTC. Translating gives CASLTGRETQYF.

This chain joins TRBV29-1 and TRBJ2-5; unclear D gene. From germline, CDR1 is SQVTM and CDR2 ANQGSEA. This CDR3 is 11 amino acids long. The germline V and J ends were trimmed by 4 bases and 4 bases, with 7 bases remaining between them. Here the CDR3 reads CSVGRRETQYF. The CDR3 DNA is TGCAGCGTTGGAAGAAGAGAGACCCAGTACTTC.

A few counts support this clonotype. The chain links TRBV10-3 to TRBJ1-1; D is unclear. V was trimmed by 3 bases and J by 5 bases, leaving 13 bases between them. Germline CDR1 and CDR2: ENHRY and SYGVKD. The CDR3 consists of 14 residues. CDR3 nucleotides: TGTGCCATCAGTGAACGTAATGGCGTGACTGAAGCTTTCTTT. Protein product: CAISERNGVTEAFF.

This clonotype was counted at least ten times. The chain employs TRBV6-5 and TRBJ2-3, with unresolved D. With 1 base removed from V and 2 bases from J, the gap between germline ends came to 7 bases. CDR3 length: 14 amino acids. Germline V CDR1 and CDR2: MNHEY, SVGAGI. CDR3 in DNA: TGTGCCAGCAGTTACTTTCAATCCACAGATACGCAGTATTTT. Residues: CASSYFQSTDTQYF.

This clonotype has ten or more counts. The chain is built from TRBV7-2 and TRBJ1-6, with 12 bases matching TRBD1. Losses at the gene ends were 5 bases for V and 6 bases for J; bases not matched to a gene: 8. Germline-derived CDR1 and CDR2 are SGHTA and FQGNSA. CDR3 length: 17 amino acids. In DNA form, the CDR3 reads TGTGCCAGCAGCCTCCGGGACAGGGGGCTTGGTAATTCACCCCTCCACTTT. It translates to CASSLRDRGLGNSPLHF.

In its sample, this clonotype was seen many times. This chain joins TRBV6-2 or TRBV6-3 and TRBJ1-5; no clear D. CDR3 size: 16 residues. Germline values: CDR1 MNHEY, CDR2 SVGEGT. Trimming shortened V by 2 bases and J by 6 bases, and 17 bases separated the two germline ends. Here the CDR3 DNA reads TGTGCCAGCAGTTACCCGACACGGGTAATAGGTCAGCCCCAGCATTTT. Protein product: CASSYPTRVIGQPQHF.

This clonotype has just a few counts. The CDR3 bases are TGCAGTGCCCGACCCCAGATAAGTAGCAATCAGCCCCAGCATTTT. It yields the protein CSARPQISSNQPQHF. This rearrangement joins TRBV20-1 to TRBJ1-5; D unresolved. Trimming took 6 bases from V and 0 from J, leaving 15 bases between them. CDR3 length equals 15 residues. Germline lookup yields CDR1 DFQATT and CDR2 SNEGSKA (reference sequence).

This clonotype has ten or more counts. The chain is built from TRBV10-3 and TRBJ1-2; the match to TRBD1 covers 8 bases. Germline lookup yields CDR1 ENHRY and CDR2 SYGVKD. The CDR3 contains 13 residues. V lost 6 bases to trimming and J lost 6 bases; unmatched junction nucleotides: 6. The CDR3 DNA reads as TGTGCCATCAGCGCTGGACAGGGTGATGGCTACACCTTC. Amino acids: CAISAGQGDGYTF.

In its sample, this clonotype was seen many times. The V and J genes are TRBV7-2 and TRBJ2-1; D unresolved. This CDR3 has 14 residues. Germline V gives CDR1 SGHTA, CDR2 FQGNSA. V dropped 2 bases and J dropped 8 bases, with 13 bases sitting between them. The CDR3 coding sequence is TGTGCCAGCAGCTTACAACCAAGCACAGATGAGCAGTTCTTC. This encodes CASSLQPSTDEQFF.

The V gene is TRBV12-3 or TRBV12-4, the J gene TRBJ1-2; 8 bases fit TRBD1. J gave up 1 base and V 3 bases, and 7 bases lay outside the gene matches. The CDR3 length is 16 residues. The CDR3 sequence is CASSFWSGGFNYGYTF. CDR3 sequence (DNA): TGTGCCAGCAGTTTTTGGTCAGGGGGCTTTAACTATGGCTACACCTTC.

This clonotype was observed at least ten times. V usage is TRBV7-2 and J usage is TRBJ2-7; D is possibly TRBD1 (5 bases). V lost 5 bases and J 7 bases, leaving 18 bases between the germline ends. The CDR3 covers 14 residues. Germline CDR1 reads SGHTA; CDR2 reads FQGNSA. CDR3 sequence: CASSRAQESLEQYF. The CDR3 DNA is TGTGCCAGCAGCCGGGCACAGGAGTCCTTGGAGCAGTACTTC.

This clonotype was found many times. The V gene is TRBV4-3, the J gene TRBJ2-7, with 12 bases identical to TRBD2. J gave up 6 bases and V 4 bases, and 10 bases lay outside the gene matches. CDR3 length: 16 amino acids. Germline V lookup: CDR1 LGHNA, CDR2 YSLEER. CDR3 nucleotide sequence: TGCGCCAGCAGCCTCGATTGGACTAGCGGGAAAGTCGAGCAGTACTTC. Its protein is CASSLDWTSGKVEQYF.

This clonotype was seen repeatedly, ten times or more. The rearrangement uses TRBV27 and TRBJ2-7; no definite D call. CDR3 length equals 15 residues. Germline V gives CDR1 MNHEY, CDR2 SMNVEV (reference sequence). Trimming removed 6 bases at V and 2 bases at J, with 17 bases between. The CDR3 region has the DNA TGTGCCAGCAGCCTCGACCGGCAGGCTGCCTACGAGCAGTACTTC. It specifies CASSLDRQAAYEQYF.